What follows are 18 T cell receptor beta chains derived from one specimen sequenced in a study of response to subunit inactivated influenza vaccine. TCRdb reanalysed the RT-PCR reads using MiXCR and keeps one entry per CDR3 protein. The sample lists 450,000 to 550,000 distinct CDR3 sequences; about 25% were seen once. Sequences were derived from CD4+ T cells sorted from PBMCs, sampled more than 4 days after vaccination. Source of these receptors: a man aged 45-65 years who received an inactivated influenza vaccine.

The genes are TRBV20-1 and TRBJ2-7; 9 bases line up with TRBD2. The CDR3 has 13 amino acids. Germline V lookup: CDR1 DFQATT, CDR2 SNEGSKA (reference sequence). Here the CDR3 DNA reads TGCAGCTGGAGCGGGGGGCGCTCCTACGAGCAGTACTTC. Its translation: CSWSGGRSYEQYF.

The CDR3: CASGRTGKTEAFF. Here the CDR3 DNA reads TGTGCCAGTGGGAGGACAGGGAAGACTGAAGCTTTCTTT. This chain connects TRBV19 to TRBJ1-1, with 8 bases lining up with TRBD1. V was pared by 8 bases and J by 5 bases, with 7 bases of the junction left unmatched. This CDR3 has 13 residues. From germline, CDR1 is LNHDA and CDR2 SQIVND (reference sequence).

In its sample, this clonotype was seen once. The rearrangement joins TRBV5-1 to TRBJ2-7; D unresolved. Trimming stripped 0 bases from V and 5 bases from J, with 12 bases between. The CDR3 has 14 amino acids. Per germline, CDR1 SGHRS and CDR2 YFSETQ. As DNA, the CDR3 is TGCGCCAGCAGCTTGGGTCCCGGATCGGACGAGCAGTACTTC. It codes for CASSLGPGSDEQYF.

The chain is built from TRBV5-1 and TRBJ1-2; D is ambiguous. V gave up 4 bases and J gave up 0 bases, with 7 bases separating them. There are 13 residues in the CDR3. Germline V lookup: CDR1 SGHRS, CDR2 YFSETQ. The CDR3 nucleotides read TGCGCCAGCAGCCCGACAACTAACTATGGCTACACCTTC. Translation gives CASSPTTNYGYTF.

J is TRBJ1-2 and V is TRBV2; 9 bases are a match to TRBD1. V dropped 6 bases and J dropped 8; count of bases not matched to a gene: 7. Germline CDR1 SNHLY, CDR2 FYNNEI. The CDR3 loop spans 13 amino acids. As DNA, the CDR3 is TGTGCCAGCAGCGGGACAGGGACGTCCGGCTACACCTTC. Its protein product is CASSGTGTSGYTF. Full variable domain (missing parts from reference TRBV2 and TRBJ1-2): EPEVTQTPSHQVTQMGQEVILRCVPISNHLYFYWYRQILGQKVEFLVSFYNNEISEKSEIFDDQFSVERPDGSNFTLKIRSTKLEDSAMYFCASSGTGTSGYTFGSGTRLTVV.

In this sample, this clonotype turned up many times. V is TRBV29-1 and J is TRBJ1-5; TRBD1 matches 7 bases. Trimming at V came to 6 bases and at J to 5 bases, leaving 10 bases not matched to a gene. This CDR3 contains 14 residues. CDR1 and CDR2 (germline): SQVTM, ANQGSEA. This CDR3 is CSVSGTDKDQPQHF. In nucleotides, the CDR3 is TGCAGCGTCTCCGGGACAGACAAAGATCAGCCCCAGCATTTT.

CDR3 DNA sequence: TGCAGTGCAAGGCGGGAGTTCACCGGGGAGCTGTTTTTT. Residues: CSARREFTGELFF. The chain couples TRBV20-1 to TRBJ2-2; 7 nucleotides agree with TRBD2. The CDR3 spans 13 residues. V gave up 6 bases and J gave up 4 bases; unmatched junction bases: 5. CDR1 is DFQATT and CDR2 is SNEGSKA in the germline V gene (reference sequence).

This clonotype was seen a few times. CDR3 residues: CASSLEGFSGNTIYF. The CDR3 coding sequence is TGTGCCAGCAGCTTAGAAGGGTTCTCTGGAAACACCATATATTTT. The V call is TRBV11-2, the J call TRBJ1-3, with D unresolved. There are 15 residues in the CDR3. The V gene lost 0 bases and the J gene lost 0 bases, with 6 bases spanning the gap. Germline CDR1 is SGHAT and CDR2 is FQNNGV.

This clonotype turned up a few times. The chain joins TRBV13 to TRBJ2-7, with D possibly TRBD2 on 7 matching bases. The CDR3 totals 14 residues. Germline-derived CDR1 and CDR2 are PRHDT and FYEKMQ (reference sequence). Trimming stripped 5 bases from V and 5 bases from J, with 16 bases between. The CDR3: CASSPLGGRDEQYF. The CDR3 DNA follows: TGTGCCAGCAGCCCCCTCGGGGGGCGGGACGAGCAGTACTTC.

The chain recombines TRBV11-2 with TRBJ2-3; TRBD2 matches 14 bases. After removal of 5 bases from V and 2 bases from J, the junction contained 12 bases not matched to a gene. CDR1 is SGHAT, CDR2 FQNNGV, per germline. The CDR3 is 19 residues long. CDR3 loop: CASSRWGTSGGPPTDTQYF. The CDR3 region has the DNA TGTGCCAGCAGCCGCTGGGGGACTAGCGGGGGCCCCCCCACAGATACGCAGTATTTT.

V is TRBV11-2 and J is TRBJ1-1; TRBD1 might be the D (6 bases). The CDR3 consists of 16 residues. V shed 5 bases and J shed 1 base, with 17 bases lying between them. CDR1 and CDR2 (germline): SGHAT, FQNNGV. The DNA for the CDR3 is TGTGCCAGCAGCCCAGGGGCCGAACCATGGAACACTGAAGCTTTCTTT. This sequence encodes CASSPGAEPWNTEAFF.

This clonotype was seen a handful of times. CDR3 nucleotide sequence: TGTGCCAGCAGCCATAGGACAGATGGCCCCACCTATGGCTACACCTTC. This translates into CASSHRTDGPTYGYTF. The V gene is TRBV5-6, the J gene TRBJ1-2; TRBD1 is a possible D gene (6 bases). The CDR3 has 16 residues. V was clipped by 4 bases and J by 4 bases, with 20 bases between them. The germline V gene has CDR1 SGHDT and CDR2 YYEEEE. The complete variable domain, with remaining parts taken from reference TRBV5-6 and TRBJ1-2, reads DAGVTQSPTHLIKTRGQQVTLRCSPKSGHDTVSWYQQALGQGPQFIFQYYEEEERQRGNFPDRFSGHQFPNYSSELNVNALLLGDSALYLCASSHRTDGPTYGYTFGSGTRLTVV.

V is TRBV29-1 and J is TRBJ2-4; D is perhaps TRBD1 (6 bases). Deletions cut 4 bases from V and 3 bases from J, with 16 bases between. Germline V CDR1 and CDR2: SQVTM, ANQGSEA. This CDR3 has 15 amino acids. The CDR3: CSVVSRGLDKNIQYF. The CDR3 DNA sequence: TGCAGCGTTGTATCCAGGGGCCTGGACAAAAACATTCAGTACTTC.

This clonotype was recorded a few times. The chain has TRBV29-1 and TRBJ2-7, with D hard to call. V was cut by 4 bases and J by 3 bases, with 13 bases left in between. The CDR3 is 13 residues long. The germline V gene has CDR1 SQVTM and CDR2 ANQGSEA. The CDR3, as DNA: TGCAGCGTTGGCGTCGGGTTAGGCTACGAGCAGTACTTC. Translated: CSVGVGLGYEQYF.

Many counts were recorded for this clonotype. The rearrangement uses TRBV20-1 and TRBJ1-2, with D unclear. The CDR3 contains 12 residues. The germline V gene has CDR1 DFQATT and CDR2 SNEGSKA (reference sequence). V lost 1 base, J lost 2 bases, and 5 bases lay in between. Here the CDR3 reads CSARGTNYGYTF. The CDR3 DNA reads TGCAGTGCTAGAGGAACCAACTATGGCTACACCTTC.

CDR3 sequence: CASSLVSSGSSTQYF. The CDR3 nucleotides are TGTGCCAGCAGCTTAGTATCGAGCGGGAGTTCTACGCAGTATTTT. The rearrangement links TRBV7-8 to TRBJ2-3; 8 bases match TRBD2. V lost 1 base, J lost 8 bases, and 8 bases stayed unmatched. This CDR3 is built from 15 residues. In germline, CDR1 is SGHVS, CDR2 FQNEAQ.

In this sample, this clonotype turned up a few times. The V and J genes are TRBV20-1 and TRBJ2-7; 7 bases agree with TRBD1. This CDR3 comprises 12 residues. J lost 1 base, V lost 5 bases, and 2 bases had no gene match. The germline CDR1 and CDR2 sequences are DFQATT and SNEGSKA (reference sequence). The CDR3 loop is CSASGQSYEQYF. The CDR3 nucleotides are TGCAGTGCTTCGGGACAGTCCTACGAGCAGTACTTC.

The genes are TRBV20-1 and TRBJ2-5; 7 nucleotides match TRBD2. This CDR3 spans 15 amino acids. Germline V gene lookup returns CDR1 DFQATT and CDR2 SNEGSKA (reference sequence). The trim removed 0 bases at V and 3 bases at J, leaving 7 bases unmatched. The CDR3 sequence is CSARDSGTTKETQYF. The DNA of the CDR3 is TGCAGTGCTAGAGATAGTGGGACTACCAAAGAGACCCAGTACTTC.